Presented here are 22 T cell receptor beta chains from one specimen sequenced in a study of shared clonotypes between healthy human individuals (dated by TCRdb to the early 2020s). The receptor library was made with the immunoSEQ multiplex PCR assay. As stored in TCRdb, this immuneACCESS dataset retains in-frame rearrangements with V and J assigned. A fraction of the clones does not appear; measured against another copy, unresolved V genes explain less than half of the discrepancy, and the remainder lacks a known reason. The sample yields 950,000 to 1,200,000 clones; 70% to 85% were counted once. The ten biggest clones cover 0.89% of the sample. Sequencing was performed on memory CD4+ T cells from PBMCs. Taken with the paper, the label for cell subset or site translates to: CD45RA-negative fraction. The receptor source for this set is a man aged 18 to 35 in good health. Some clones in this sample may be carry-over from other donors' samples.

The V and J genes are TRBV10-1 and TRBJ2-3; D might be TRBD1 (6 bases). CDR3 length: 14 residues. V lost 4 bases, J lost 2 bases, and 10 bases lay in between. CDR1 and CDR2 (germline): WNHNN, SYGVQD (reference sequence). DNA of the CDR3: TGCGCCAGCAGTGTGGGACAAACCACAGATACGCAGTATTTT. Protein sequence: CASSVGQTTDTQYF.

The V call is TRBV7-3, the J call TRBJ2-1; 12 bases align to TRBD2. The CDR3 runs to 19 residues. With 3 bases clipped from V and 5 bases from J, the junction kept 14 bases outside the gene matches. Per the germline V gene, CDR1 is SGHTA and CDR2 is FQGTGA. CDR3 residues: CASSFCRTSGVGRNNEQFF. CDR3 nucleotides: TGTGCCAGCAGCTTTTGTAGGACTAGCGGGGTGGGGCGGAACAATGAGCAGTTCTTC.

CDR3 residues: CASSLFGQGDQETQYF. DNA for the CDR3: TGTGCCAGCAGTTTATTCGGCCAGGGGGACCAAGAGACCCAGTACTTC. This chain joins TRBV28 and TRBJ2-5; the match to TRBD1 covers 7 bases. Germline lookup yields CDR1 MDHEN and CDR2 SYDVKM. Trimming cost V 1 base and J 0 bases; bases outside gene matches: 5. This CDR3 is 16 amino acids long.

The rearrangement links TRBV15 to TRBJ2-1, with D tentatively TRBD1 (6 bases). The CDR3 length is 15 residues. Germline-derived CDR1 and CDR2 are LNHNV and YYDKDF (reference sequence). Trimming left V 0 bases short and J 4 bases short, with 10 bases between. The CDR3 bases are TGTGCCACCAGCAGAGATTCTGGACAGTACAATGAGCAGTTCTTC. Protein product: CATSRDSGQYNEQFF.

CDR3 nucleotides: TGTGCCAGCAGCTTGGCAGGGGGTTCCCGTTACGAGCAGTACTTC. Its protein is CASSLAGGSRYEQYF. The rearrangement links TRBV5-4 to TRBJ2-7; 7 positions match TRBD1. CDR1 SGHNT and CDR2 YYREEE come from the germline V gene (reference sequence). The CDR3 length is 15 residues. With V trimmed by 0 bases and J by 4 bases, 7 bases remained unmatched.

The J gene is TRBJ2-3, the V gene TRBV28; the D gene is possibly TRBD2 (5 bases). V dropped 4 bases and J dropped 8 bases, with 10 bases sitting between them. Germline V gene data show CDR1 as MDHEN and CDR2 as SYDVKM. The CDR3 has 12 residues. The CDR3 nucleotides read TGTGCCAGCAGTTCCCCGGGATTTACGCAGTATTTT. Its translation: CASSSPGFTQYF.

The rearrangement links TRBV5-6 to TRBJ2-7; a possible D gene is TRBD1 (6 bases). With 0 bases removed from V and 4 bases from J, the gap between germline ends came to 14 bases. The CDR3 runs 15 residues. Germline V gene lookup returns CDR1 SGHDT and CDR2 YYEEEE. DNA of the CDR3: TGTGCCAGCAGCTTGGTGGACAGACCGTTTTACGAGCAGTACTTC. Translation: CASSLVDRPFYEQYF.

A single count supports this clone. The rearrangement links TRBV7-7 to TRBJ2-1; D is unclear. The CDR3 runs 15 residues. Trimming took off 2 bases at V and 5 bases at J, with 13 bases between the two ends. The germline V gene has CDR1 SSHAT and CDR2 FNYEAQ (reference sequence). CDR3 sequence (DNA): TGTGCCAGCAGCTTATACGGTGGTGGGGACAATGAGCAGTTCTTC. Protein: CASSLYGGGDNEQFF.

V gene TRBV18 combines with J gene TRBJ2-1; unclear D gene. Germline V gene lookup returns CDR1 KGHSH and CDR2 LQKENI. V was cut by 4 bases and J by 6 bases, with 7 bases left in between. The CDR3 spans 12 residues. CDR3: CASSQTANEQFF. In nucleotides, the CDR3 is TGTGCCAGCTCACAAACAGCCAATGAGCAGTTCTTC. Full variable domain (missing parts from reference TRBV18 and TRBJ2-1): NAGVMQNPRHLVRRRGQEARLRCSPMKGHSHVYWYRQLPEEGLKFMVYLQKENIIDESGMPKERFSAEFPKEGPSILRIQQVVRGDSAAYFCASSQTANEQFFGPGTRLTVL.

This chain uses TRBV4-1 with TRBJ1-5, with TRBD1 matching over 7 bases. This CDR3 has 16 residues. Germline CDR1 MGHRA, CDR2 YSYEKL. V trimming: 0 bases; J trimming: 5 bases; junction bases outside the gene matches: 7. The CDR3 spells CASSQDITGAYQPQHF. The DNA for the CDR3 is TGCGCCAGCAGCCAAGATATAACAGGGGCCTATCAGCCCCAGCATTTT.

This sequence joins TRBV5-1 and TRBJ2-1, with 13 bases lining up with TRBD2. Germline CDR1 and CDR2: SGHRS and YFSETQ. Unmatched junction bases numbered 11, after V lost 4 bases and J lost 10 bases. The CDR3 runs to 16 residues. CDR3 residues: CASSIGTSGMRWEQFF. CDR3 DNA: TGCGCCAGCAGCATAGGGACTAGCGGGATGAGGTGGGAGCAGTTCTTC.

This chain joins TRBV5-4 and TRBJ2-4; 7 nucleotides agree with TRBD1. Germline V lookup: CDR1 SGHNT, CDR2 YYREEE (reference sequence). The CDR3 runs to 14 residues. J was trimmed by 3 bases and V by 5 bases; bases with no gene match: 5. For the CDR3, the DNA is TGTGCCAGCAGTCCCCGGGACAGCAAAAACATTCAGTACTTC. This translates into CASSPRDSKNIQYF.

This clone has just a few counts. This chain connects TRBV30 to TRBJ1-2; the D gene is possibly TRBD1 (6 bases). V lost 2 bases and J lost 6, with 10 bases in between. The germline gives CDR1 GTSNPN, CDR2 SVGIG (reference sequence). The CDR3 runs to 12 residues. The CDR3 here is CAWSPQGNGYTF. The CDR3, as DNA: TGTGCCTGGAGTCCACAGGGCAATGGCTACACCTTC.

This chain connects TRBV11-2 to TRBJ2-5, with D unclear. Germline V lookup: CDR1 SGHAT, CDR2 FQNNGV. V dropped 0 bases and J dropped 2 bases, with 4 bases sitting between them. The CDR3 is 13 amino acids. The CDR3 here is CASSLDQQETQYF. Here the CDR3 DNA reads TGTGCCAGCAGCTTAGATCAACAAGAGACCCAGTACTTC.

The chain recombines TRBV18 with TRBJ2-1, with 9 bases identical to TRBD2. The CDR3 covers 16 residues. V shed 1 base, J shed 9 bases, and the junction held 10 bases outside the gene matches. CDR1 is KGHSH and CDR2 is LQKENI in the germline V gene. This CDR3 is CASSPLTIAGAIEQFF. In DNA, the CDR3 is TGTGCCAGCTCACCACTAACGATAGCGGGAGCTATTGAGCAGTTCTTC.

The CDR3 is CASSYPLETQYF. DNA of the CDR3: TGTGCCAGCAGCTACCCTTTGGAGACCCAGTACTTC. V gene TRBV7-2 combines with J gene TRBJ2-5, with D unresolved. V was clipped by 4 bases and J by 5 bases, with 8 bases between them. From germline, CDR1 is SGHTA and CDR2 FQGNSA. This CDR3 region has 12 residues.

As regards this clone: Given the absence of the conserved phenylalanine or tryptophan at the CDR3 end, a read error is likely. Because the CDR3's place on the DNA is in doubt, the DNA is left out and the CDR3 is given as listed by TCRdb. V and J are TRBV28 and TRBJ2-4; TRBD2 is the table's D call, not checked against the DNA. Termini included, the CDR3 measures 8 amino acids. Germline CDR1 MDHEN, CDR2 SYDVKM. The CDR3 sequence is CARCSGGA.

J is TRBJ1-1 and V is TRBV5-6, with a tentative D call TRBD1 (5 bases). With 1 base removed from V and 0 bases from J, the gap between germline ends came to 7 bases. In germline, CDR1 is SGHDT, CDR2 YYEEEE. The CDR3 contains 14 residues. CDR3 residues: CASSLKGLNTEAFF. The DNA of the CDR3 is TGTGCCAGCAGCTTGAAGGGGTTGAACACTGAAGCTTTCTTT.

This sequence joins TRBV5-4 and TRBJ2-2; D unresolved. In germline, CDR1 is SGHNT, CDR2 YYREEE (reference sequence). The CDR3 is made up of 15 amino acids. Trimming took 2 bases from V and 4 from J, leaving 12 bases between them. In nucleotides, the CDR3 is TGTGCCAGCAGCTTCCGTTCTTTGGGCACCGGGGAGCTGTTTTTT. Amino acids: CASSFRSLGTGELFF.

The CDR3 sequence is CASSFDRGSIEQYF. CDR3 bases: TGTGCCAGCAGCTTCGACAGGGGTTCTATAGAGCAGTACTTC. V usage is TRBV11-2 and J usage is TRBJ2-7; 8 bases align to TRBD1. Trimming cost V 3 bases and J 7 bases; bases outside gene matches: 8. Per the germline V gene, CDR1 is SGHAT and CDR2 is FQNNGV. CDR3 size: 14 residues.

V usage is TRBV6-1 and J usage is TRBJ1-2; 7 bases align to TRBD1. V dropped 5 bases and J dropped 5; count of bases not matched to a gene: 8. The germline V gene encodes CDR1 MNHNS and CDR2 SASEGT. The CDR3 sequence is 14 residues long. As DNA, the CDR3 is TGTGCCAGCAGTCCCCAACTGACAGGGTATGGCTACACCTTC. It specifies CASSPQLTGYGYTF.

The chain uses TRBV7-2 and TRBJ1-2; perhaps TRBD1 as D (6 bases). This CDR3 is built from 14 residues. In germline, CDR1 is SGHTA, CDR2 FQGNSA. Trimming left V 3 bases short and J 3 bases short, with 11 bases between. CDR3 residues: CASSFGGPYYGYTF. The CDR3 nucleotides are TGTGCCAGCAGCTTCGGGGGGCCCTACTATGGCTACACCTTC.